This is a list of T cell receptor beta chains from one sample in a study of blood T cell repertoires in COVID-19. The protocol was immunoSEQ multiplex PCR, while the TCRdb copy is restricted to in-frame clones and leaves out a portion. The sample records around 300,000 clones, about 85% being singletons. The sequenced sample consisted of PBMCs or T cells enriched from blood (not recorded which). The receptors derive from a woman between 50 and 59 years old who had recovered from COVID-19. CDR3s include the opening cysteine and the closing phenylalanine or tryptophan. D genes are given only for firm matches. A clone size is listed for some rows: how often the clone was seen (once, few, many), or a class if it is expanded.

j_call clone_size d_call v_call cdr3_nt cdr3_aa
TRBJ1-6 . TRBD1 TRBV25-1 TGTGCCAGCAGTGCGCGGACAGGGATAAGTTCACCCCTCCACTTT CASSARTGISSPLHF
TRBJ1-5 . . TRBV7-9 TGTGCCAGCAGCTTAGGATCCGGCAGGGTTTACCAGCCCCAGCATTTT CASSLGSGRVYQPQHF
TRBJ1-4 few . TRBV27 TGTGCCAGCAGTCCTAACAGGGTAGCTAATGAAAAACTGTTTTTT CASSPNRVANEKLFF
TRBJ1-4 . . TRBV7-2 TGTGCCAGCAGCTTAGGGCAGGGGAGAGGTGAAAAACTGTTTTTT CASSLGQGRGEKLFF
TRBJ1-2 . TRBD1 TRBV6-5 TGTGCCAGCAGTCCAGACAGGGGCTCGAACTATGGCTACACCTTC CASSPDRGSNYGYTF
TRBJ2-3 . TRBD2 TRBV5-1 TGCGCCAGCAGCAGGACTAGCGGGACTAAGAGCACAGATACGCAGTATTTT CASSRTSGTKSTDTQYF
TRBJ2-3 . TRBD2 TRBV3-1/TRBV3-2 TGTGCCAGCAGCCAAGATGCAGCGGGAGGTACAGATACGCAGTATTTT CASSQDAAGGTDTQYF
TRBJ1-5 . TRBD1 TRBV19 TGTGCCAGTAGCACAGGGGACAGGAGTCAGCCCCAGCATTTT CASSTGDRSQPQHF
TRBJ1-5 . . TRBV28 TGTGCCAGCAGTTTATACCAGGGCCGGGGCAATCAGCCCCAGCATTTT CASSLYQGRGNQPQHF
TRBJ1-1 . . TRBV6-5 TGTGCCAGCTCGAGGAGTACTGAAGCTTTCTTT CASSRSTEAFF
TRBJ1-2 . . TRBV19 TGTGCCAGTAGTATTGCCTTGGGGAGGGCTTCGGAGGATGGCTACACCTTC CASSIALGRASEDGYTF
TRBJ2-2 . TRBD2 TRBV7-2 TGTGCCAGCAGCTTCGGACTAGCGGGAGGGAACACCGGGGAGCTGTTTTTT CASSFGLAGGNTGELFF
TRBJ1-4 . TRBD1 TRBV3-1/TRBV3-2 TGTGCCAGCAGCCGACCGGGACAGTTTGAAAAACTGTTTTTT CASSRPGQFEKLFF
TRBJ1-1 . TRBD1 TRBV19 TGTGCCAGTAGTATGAAGGGGACAGTCACTGAAGCTTTCTTT CASSMKGTVTEAFF
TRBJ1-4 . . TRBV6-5 TGTGCCAGCAGCAGAACCAGGGGTAGGGAAAAACTGTTTTTT CASSRTRGREKLFF
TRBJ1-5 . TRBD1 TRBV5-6 TGTGCCAGCAGCTGGACAGGGGACAATCAGCCCCAGCATTTT CASSWTGDNQPQHF
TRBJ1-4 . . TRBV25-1 TGTGCCAGCAGATCCTTTGCAGGGCACGAAAAACTGTTTTTT CASRSFAGHEKLFF
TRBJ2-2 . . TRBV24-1 TGTGCCACCAGTAGGCACAGGGTATCGGGCACCGGGGAGCTGTTTTTT CATSRHRVSGTGELFF
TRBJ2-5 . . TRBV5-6 TGTGCCAGCACGACGCCGGGGATAGAAGAGACCCAGTACTTC CASTTPGIEETQYF
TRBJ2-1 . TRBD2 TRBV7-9 TGTGCCAGCAGCCCCCAAGGTAGCGGGATCTCAGGAGAGCAGTTCTTC CASSPQGSGISGEQFF
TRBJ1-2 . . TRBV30 TGTGCCTGGAGTGGATGGCCCCGGGACTATGGCTACACCTTC CAWSGWPRDYGYTF
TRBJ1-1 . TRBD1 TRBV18 TGTGCCAGCTCACCAGGACAGGGAGTGAACACTGAAGCTTTCTTT CASSPGQGVNTEAFF
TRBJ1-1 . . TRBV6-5 TGTGCCACCTCGACAGGGAACACTGAAGCTTTCTTT CATSTGNTEAFF
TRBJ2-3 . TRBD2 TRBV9 TGTGCCAGCAGCGTAGGAAGGGCGGGACTAGGACATACGCAGTATTTT CASSVGRAGLGHTQYF
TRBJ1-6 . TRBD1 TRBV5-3 TGTGCCAGAAGCTCCAAAAAGCTTAACCGGGACAGGGAAGATTCACCCCTCCACTTT CARSSKKLNRDREDSPLHF
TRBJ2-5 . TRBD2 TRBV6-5 TGTGCCAGCAGCATTAGCGGGGGGGGACAAGAGACCCAGTACTTC CASSISGGGQETQYF
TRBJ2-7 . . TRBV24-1 TGTGCCACCAGTGGAGACAGTCCCTACGAGCAGTACTTC CATSGDSPYEQYF
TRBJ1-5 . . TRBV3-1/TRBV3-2 TGTGCCAGCAGCCAAGCGTTTAATCAGCCCCAGCATTTT CASSQAFNQPQHF
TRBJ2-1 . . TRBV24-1 TGTGCCACTGGGACTCGAAACAATGAGCAGTTCTTC CATGTRNNEQFF
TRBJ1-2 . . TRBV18 TGTGCCAGCTCCCAGCGGGGCGCGAGCTACACCTTC CASSQRGASYTF
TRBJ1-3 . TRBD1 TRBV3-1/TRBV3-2 TGTGCCAGCAGCTATAGGACAGGGGACTCTGGAAACACCATATATTTT CASSYRTGDSGNTIYF
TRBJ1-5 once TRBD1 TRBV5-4 TGTGCCAGCAGCTTGGAAGGGGGCGGTCAGCCCCAGCATTTT CASSLEGGGQPQHF
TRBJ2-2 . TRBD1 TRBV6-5 TGTGCCAGCAGTTACGGGACAGGGGACACCGGGGAGCTGTTTTTT CASSYGTGDTGELFF
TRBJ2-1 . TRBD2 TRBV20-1 TGCAGTGCTAGTCCCGTAGCGGGGGAAGGGGTTGAGCAGTTCTTC CSASPVAGEGVEQFF
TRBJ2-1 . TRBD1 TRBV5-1 TGCGCCAGCAGCCGAGGGACAGGGGACGAGTATGAGCAGTTCTTC CASSRGTGDEYEQFF
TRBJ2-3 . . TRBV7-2 TGTGCCAGCAGCTTCCAGGGTACGCAGTATTTT CASSFQGTQYF
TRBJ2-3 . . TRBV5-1 TGCGCCAGCAGCTTGGGAGGACTTATGACAGATACGCAGTATTTT CASSLGGLMTDTQYF
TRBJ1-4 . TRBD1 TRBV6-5 TGTGCCAGCAGTACAGGGGTGGAAGCAGAAAAACTGTTTTTT CASSTGVEAEKLFF
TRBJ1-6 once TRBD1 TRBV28 TGTGCCAGCAGTTTATTGGACAGGGGGGAGTCACCCCTCCACTTT CASSLLDRGESPLHF
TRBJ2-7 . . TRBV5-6 TGTGCCAGCAGCTTGCCGACAGGGTCGGGGGACGAGCAGTACTTC CASSLPTGSGDEQYF
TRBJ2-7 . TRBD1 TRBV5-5 TGTGCCAGCAGCACGAGACAGGGGGCGTGGGAGCAGTACTTC CASSTRQGAWEQYF
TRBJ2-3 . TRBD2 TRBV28 TGTGCCAGCAGCTTACTAGCGGGGGGAACAGATACGCAGTATTTT CASSLLAGGTDTQYF
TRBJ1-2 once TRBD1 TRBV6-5 TGTGCCAGCTCCTGGGACAGATCTGTCTATGGCTACACCTTC CASSWDRSVYGYTF
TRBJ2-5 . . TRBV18 TGTGCCAGCTCACCACTCTCTCGGGGGGCCTTTTCCGAGACCCAGTACTTC CASSPLSRGAFSETQYF
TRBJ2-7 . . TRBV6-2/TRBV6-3 TGTGCCAGCAGTCAGGTCATCGAGCAGTACTTC CASSQVIEQYF